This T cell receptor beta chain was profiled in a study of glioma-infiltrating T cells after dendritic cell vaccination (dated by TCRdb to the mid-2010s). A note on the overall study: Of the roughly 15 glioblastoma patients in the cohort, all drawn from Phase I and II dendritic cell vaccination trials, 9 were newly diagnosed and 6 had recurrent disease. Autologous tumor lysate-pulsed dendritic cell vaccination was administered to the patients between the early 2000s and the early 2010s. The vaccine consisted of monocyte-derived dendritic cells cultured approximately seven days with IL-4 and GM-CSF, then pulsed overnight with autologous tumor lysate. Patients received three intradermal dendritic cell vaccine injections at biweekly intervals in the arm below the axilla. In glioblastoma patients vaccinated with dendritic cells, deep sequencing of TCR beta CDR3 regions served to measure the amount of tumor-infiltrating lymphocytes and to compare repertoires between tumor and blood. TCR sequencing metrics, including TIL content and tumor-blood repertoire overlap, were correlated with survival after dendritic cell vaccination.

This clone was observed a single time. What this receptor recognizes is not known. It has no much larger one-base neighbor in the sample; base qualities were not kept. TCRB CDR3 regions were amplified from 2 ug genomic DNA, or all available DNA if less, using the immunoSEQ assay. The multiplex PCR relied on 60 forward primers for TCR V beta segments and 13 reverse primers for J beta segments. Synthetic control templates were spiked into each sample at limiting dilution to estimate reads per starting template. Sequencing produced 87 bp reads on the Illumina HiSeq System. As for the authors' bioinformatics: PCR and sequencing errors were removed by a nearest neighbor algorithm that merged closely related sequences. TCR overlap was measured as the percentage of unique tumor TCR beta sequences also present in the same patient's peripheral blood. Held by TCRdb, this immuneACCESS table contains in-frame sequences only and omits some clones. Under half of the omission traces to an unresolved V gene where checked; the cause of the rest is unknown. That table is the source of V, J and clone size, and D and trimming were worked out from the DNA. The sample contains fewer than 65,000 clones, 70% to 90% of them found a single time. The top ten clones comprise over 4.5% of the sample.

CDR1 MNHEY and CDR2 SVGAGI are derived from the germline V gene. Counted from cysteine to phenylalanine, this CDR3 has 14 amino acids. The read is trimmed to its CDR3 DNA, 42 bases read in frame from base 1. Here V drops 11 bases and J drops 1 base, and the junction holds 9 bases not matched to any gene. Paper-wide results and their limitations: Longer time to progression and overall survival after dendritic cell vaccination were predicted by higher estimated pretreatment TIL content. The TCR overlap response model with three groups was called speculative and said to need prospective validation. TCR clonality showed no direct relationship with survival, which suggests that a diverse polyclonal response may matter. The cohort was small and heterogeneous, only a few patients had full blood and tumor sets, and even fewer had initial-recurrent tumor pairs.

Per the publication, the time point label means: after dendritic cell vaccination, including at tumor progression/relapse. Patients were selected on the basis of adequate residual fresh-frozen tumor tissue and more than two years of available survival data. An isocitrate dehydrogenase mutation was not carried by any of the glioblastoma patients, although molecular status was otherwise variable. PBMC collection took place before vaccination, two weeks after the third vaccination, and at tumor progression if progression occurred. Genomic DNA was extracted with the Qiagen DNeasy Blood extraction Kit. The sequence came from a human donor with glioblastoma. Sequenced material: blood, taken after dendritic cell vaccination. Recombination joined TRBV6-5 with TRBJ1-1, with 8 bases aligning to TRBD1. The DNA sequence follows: TGTGCCCAGGACAGGGAGGAGGCGAACACTGAAGCTTTCTTT. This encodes CAQDREEANTEAFF.